These T cell receptor beta chains were read from a single sample in a study of T cell clusters in autoimmune cytopenias. TCRdb reprocessed the multiplex PCR reads, keeping one entry per CDR3 protein, no DNA. Its table lists thousands of distinct CDR3 sequences. Sequenced input: peripheral blood. The receptors were gathered from a human donor with an autoimmune cytopenia or autoimmune hepatitis (not recorded which). CDR3s include the opening cysteine and the closing phenylalanine or tryptophan. Expanded clones are given a class, and other clones once, few, many or no size at all.

CASSLRTSGDTGELFF	TRBV5-6	medium-sized	16	TRBJ2-2
CASSFRSQPQHF	TRBV12-3/TRBV12-4	.	12	TRBJ1-5
CASSPTGTEQFF	TRBV7-9	.	12	TRBJ2-1
CAWSVQGLKETQYF	TRBV30	.	14	TRBJ2-5
CSVLTSLSQGRNTEAFF	TRBV29-1	medium-sized	17	TRBJ1-1
CASSNDKTEKLFF	TRBV6-1	.	13	TRBJ1-4
CASSLEVSRANTEAFF	TRBV5-4	.	16	TRBJ1-1
CASSAILLRVPSGANVLTF	TRBV6-6	.	19	TRBJ2-6
CSGDEGATDTQYF	TRBV29-1	.	13	TRBJ2-3
CASSLALGITYEQYF	TRBV11-1	.	15	TRBJ2-7
CSVEEGQGAGEQYF	TRBV29-1	large	14	TRBJ2-7
CASSNRRMGNTEAFF	TRBV19	.	15	TRBJ1-1
CASSWGSATNEKLFF	TRBV7-2	.	15	TRBJ1-4
CASSFPPLTDTQYF	TRBV12-3/TRBV12-4	medium-sized	14	TRBJ2-3
CAWSKSGGRDTQYF	TRBV30	medium-sized	14	TRBJ2-3
CASTMQGDGYTF	TRBV6-1	.	12	TRBJ1-2
CASSWDRVGKLFF	TRBV19	medium-sized	13	TRBJ1-4
CASSRYGSGNTIYF	TRBV12-3/TRBV12-4	.	14	TRBJ1-3
CASTPSGKSSYEQYF	TRBV19	.	15	TRBJ2-7
CAISELGGVDTQYF	TRBV10-3	.	14	TRBJ2-3
CASSLGGGGYNEQFF	TRBV7-2	.	15	TRBJ2-1
CASSPSGGPYEQYF	TRBV7-2	.	14	TRBJ2-7
CASSYLGGHTDTQYF	TRBV7-2	.	15	TRBJ2-3
CSVLPQGKGNTEAFF	TRBV29-1	.	15	TRBJ1-1
CASTGDTEAFF	TRBV6-5	medium-sized	11	TRBJ1-1
CASDGTGADTQYF	TRBV10-2	.	13	TRBJ2-3
CASSIDTYTDTQYF	TRBV19	medium-sized	14	TRBJ2-3
CASSLSGGPSYEQYF	TRBV19	.	15	TRBJ2-7
CASSTGASTDTQYF	TRBV6-6	medium-sized	14	TRBJ2-3
CSVESGRWGYEQYF	TRBV29-1	medium-sized	14	TRBJ2-7
CATPRLGMNTGELFF	TRBV27	.	15	TRBJ2-2
CASSQGTSGYNEQFF	TRBV4-2	.	15	TRBJ2-1
CASSQDRKDEQFF	TRBV4-2	.	13	TRBJ2-1
CSVGTPRYTEAFF	TRBV29-1	.	13	TRBJ1-1
CASSPGSVGSGRAREQYF	TRBV27	.	18	TRBJ2-7
CASRPELALRGYNEQFF	TRBV12-3/TRBV12-4	.	17	TRBJ2-1
CATSRDRPRSNQPQHF	TRBV15	.	16	TRBJ1-5
CASSQQGLAGTGELFF	TRBV4-2	.	16	TRBJ2-2
CASSRTGEISPLHF	TRBV6-6	.	14	TRBJ1-6
CASSQAGTGGTGELFF	TRBV6-2/TRBV6-3	.	16	TRBJ2-2
CASSLGLAGVTGELFF	TRBV7-9	.	16	TRBJ2-2
CASSISRGGKYEQYF	TRBV19	.	15	TRBJ2-7
CASSLTGGTEAFF	TRBV6-1	.	13	TRBJ1-1
CSVGVSIGTYEQYF	TRBV29-1	medium-sized	14	TRBJ2-7
CATSALWDYEQYF	TRBV24-1	.	13	TRBJ2-7
CSVAAGGANEKLFF	TRBV29-1	medium-sized	14	TRBJ1-4
CASSTPGGRTDTQYF	TRBV19	medium-sized	15	TRBJ2-3
CATSNTGNEQYF	TRBV15	.	12	TRBJ2-7
CATSDPGQDTDTQYF	TRBV24-1	.	15	TRBJ2-3
CASSLEQSTDTQYF	TRBV7-9	.	14	TRBJ2-3
CASSLTGTRNNEQFF	TRBV5-1	medium-sized	15	TRBJ2-1
CASSHQGSSGYTF	TRBV7-2	.	13	TRBJ1-2
CSVGVGQGVYGYTF	TRBV29-1	medium-sized	14	TRBJ1-2
CASSPGTSGVNEQFF	TRBV19	medium-sized	15	TRBJ2-1
CASTQGLDVYNEQFF	TRBV6-6	.	15	TRBJ2-1
CASSISGQGAYEQYF	TRBV19	.	15	TRBJ2-7
CASNLGPADTQYF	TRBV6-5	.	13	TRBJ2-3
CASSPVAGPQETQYF	TRBV12-3/TRBV12-4	.	15	TRBJ2-5
CASSQGQAETQYF	TRBV11-1	.	13	TRBJ2-5